A selection of T cell receptor beta chains follows, all from one sample in a study of cytomegalovirus exposure and HLA in healthy donors. Sequencing used immunoSEQ multiplex PCR; TCRdb keeps in-frame clones, though not all of them. The table has some 150,000 clones, about three quarters seen once. Input material: PBMCs. These receptors came from a woman aged 25 to 39 in good health and CMV-seronegative. Both conserved end residues are part of each CDR3. A D gene is named only where the DNA matches it firmly.

v_gene: TRBV5-1; d_gene: TRBD1; j_gene: TRBJ1-1; CDR3aa: CASSMSGTENTEAFF
v_gene: TRBV19; d_gene: TRBD1; j_gene: TRBJ1-2; CDR3aa: CASTRQGRDFNYGYTF
v_gene: TRBV11-2; d_gene: -; j_gene: TRBJ1-3; CDR3aa: CASSLGIAGNTIYF
v_gene: TRBV10-3; d_gene: -; j_gene: TRBJ1-4; CDR3aa: CVISDRQLNEKLFF
v_gene: TRBV28; d_gene: -; j_gene: TRBJ1-5; CDR3aa: CASSLGRGNNQPQHF
v_gene: TRBV6-6; d_gene: -; j_gene: TRBJ2-7; CDR3aa: CASRDIGQYF
v_gene: TRBV5-1; d_gene: TRBD1; j_gene: TRBJ2-5; CDR3aa: CASSAGQDQETQYF
v_gene: TRBV19; d_gene: TRBD1; j_gene: TRBJ1-1; CDR3aa: CASSIGDSLNTEAFF
v_gene: TRBV12-5; d_gene: -; j_gene: TRBJ1-5; CDR3aa: CASAGGGGNQPQHF
v_gene: TRBV7-9; d_gene: -; j_gene: TRBJ1-1; CDR3aa: CASSFGGTNTEAFF
v_gene: TRBV19; d_gene: -; j_gene: TRBJ1-1; CDR3aa: CASSIAAGMGTEAFF
v_gene: TRBV2; d_gene: -; j_gene: TRBJ1-1; CDR3aa: CASSTQGSNTEAFF
v_gene: TRBV5-1; d_gene: TRBD2; j_gene: TRBJ2-5; CDR3aa: CASSLGLAGGGETQYF
v_gene: TRBV28; d_gene: -; j_gene: TRBJ1-1; CDR3aa: CASSLRRTEAFF
v_gene: TRBV5-1; d_gene: TRBD1; j_gene: TRBJ2-5; CDR3aa: CASSSTGVGLETQYF
v_gene: TRBV7-8; d_gene: -; j_gene: TRBJ2-7; CDR3aa: CASSGGPSYEQYF
v_gene: TRBV28; d_gene: -; j_gene: TRBJ1-2; CDR3aa: CASSFGDRVVRGYTF
v_gene: TRBV6-5; d_gene: TRBD2; j_gene: TRBJ2-7; CDR3aa: CASRSTSGSSYGQYF
v_gene: TRBV5-5; d_gene: TRBD1; j_gene: TRBJ2-1; CDR3aa: CASSLASRLFYRGEDEQFF
v_gene: TRBV5-1; d_gene: -; j_gene: TRBJ2-5; CDR3aa: CASGDTRQETQYF
v_gene: TRBV7-3; d_gene: TRBD1; j_gene: TRBJ2-7; CDR3aa: CASSRSGTGAYEQYF
v_gene: TRBV18; d_gene: TRBD1; j_gene: TRBJ1-1; CDR3aa: CASSPVGQGAIGTEAFF
v_gene: TRBV7-3; d_gene: -; j_gene: TRBJ2-1; CDR3aa: CASSPQGGAGSSYNEQFF
v_gene: TRBV11-2; d_gene: TRBD1; j_gene: TRBJ2-3; CDR3aa: CASSKTGQGVTDTQYF
v_gene: TRBV28; d_gene: -; j_gene: TRBJ1-5; CDR3aa: CASSGDYQPQHF
v_gene: TRBV28; d_gene: -; j_gene: TRBJ2-7; CDR3aa: CASLGDGSYEQYF
v_gene: TRBV13; d_gene: -; j_gene: TRBJ1-2; CDR3aa: CASSLGGQGRYGYTF
v_gene: TRBV19; d_gene: TRBD2; j_gene: TRBJ2-7; CDR3aa: CASSRGLVAYEQYF
v_gene: TRBV5-6; d_gene: TRBD2; j_gene: TRBJ2-3; CDR3aa: CASSIVAGASTDTQYF
v_gene: TRBV18; d_gene: TRBD2; j_gene: TRBJ2-3; CDR3aa: CASLPRLADTDTQYF
v_gene: TRBV18; d_gene: -; j_gene: TRBJ2-2; CDR3aa: CASSPLTVGGAGELFF
v_gene: TRBV6-1; d_gene: -; j_gene: TRBJ1-2; CDR3aa: CASSGQMNYYGYTF
v_gene: TRBV25-1; d_gene: TRBD1; j_gene: TRBJ2-5; CDR3aa: CASSGDRYQETQYF
v_gene: TRBV18; d_gene: -; j_gene: TRBJ2-1; CDR3aa: CASSPGLGSISYNEQFF
v_gene: TRBV18; d_gene: -; j_gene: TRBJ2-2; CDR3aa: CASSPPHRQSNTGELFF
v_gene: TRBV6-6; d_gene: -; j_gene: TRBJ2-7; CDR3aa: CASSMEPPTYEQYF
v_gene: TRBV2; d_gene: -; j_gene: TRBJ2-2; CDR3aa: CASSESGMNTGELFF
v_gene: TRBV7-2; d_gene: TRBD1; j_gene: TRBJ2-1; CDR3aa: CASSFRTGGGGQFF
v_gene: TRBV5-1; d_gene: -; j_gene: TRBJ2-1; CDR3aa: CASSTLTGGNNEQFF
v_gene: TRBV7-9; d_gene: TRBD1; j_gene: TRBJ2-2; CDR3aa: CASSRQGNTGELFF
v_gene: TRBV5-4; d_gene: TRBD2; j_gene: -; CDR3aa: CASSLVGSVSLAGDEQYF
v_gene: TRBV6-1; d_gene: -; j_gene: TRBJ2-2; CDR3aa: CASSPRTGNTGELFF
v_gene: TRBV28; d_gene: TRBD1; j_gene: TRBJ2-2; CDR3aa: CASSSTGTAMGELFF
v_gene: TRBV11-2; d_gene: TRBD2; j_gene: TRBJ2-3; CDR3aa: CASSLLAGTDTQYF
v_gene: TRBV7-2; d_gene: TRBD2; j_gene: TRBJ2-1; CDR3aa: CASSAGVGNEQFF
v_gene: TRBV10-3; d_gene: -; j_gene: TRBJ2-3; CDR3aa: CAISGDVDTQYF
v_gene: TRBV4-1; d_gene: -; j_gene: TRBJ1-1; CDR3aa: CASSQDARILNTEAFF
v_gene: TRBV28; d_gene: TRBD1; j_gene: TRBJ1-1; CDR3aa: CASSLSGTGIAFF
v_gene: TRBV10-1; d_gene: -; j_gene: TRBJ2-5; CDR3aa: CASSERSGQETQYF
v_gene: TRBV2; d_gene: TRBD2; j_gene: TRBJ2-2; CDR3aa: CASSESGGYTGELFF
v_gene: TRBV28; d_gene: TRBD2; j_gene: -; CDR3aa: CASSRTSGPSYEQYF
v_gene: TRBV9; d_gene: TRBD2; j_gene: TRBJ2-2; CDR3aa: CASSVEGSGRGSTGELFF
v_gene: TRBV7-2; d_gene: TRBD1; j_gene: TRBJ1-1; CDR3aa: CASSLGQGARVSTEAFF